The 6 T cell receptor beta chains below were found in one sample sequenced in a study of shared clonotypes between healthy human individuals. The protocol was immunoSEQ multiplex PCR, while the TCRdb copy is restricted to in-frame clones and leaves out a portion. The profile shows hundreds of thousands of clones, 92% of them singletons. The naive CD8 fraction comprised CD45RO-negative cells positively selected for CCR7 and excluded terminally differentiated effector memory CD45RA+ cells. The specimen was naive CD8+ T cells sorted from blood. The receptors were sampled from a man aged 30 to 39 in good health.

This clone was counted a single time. In DNA form, the CDR3 reads TGTGCCAGCAGTTTATTAGGGAGCCCCAATGAGCAGTTCTTC. It encodes CASSLLGSPNEQFF. The chain is built from TRBV28 and TRBJ2-1; possible D gene TRBD2, 5 bases. From germline, CDR1 is MDHEN and CDR2 SYDVKM. The CDR3 loop spans 14 amino acids. V lost 1 base to trimming and J lost 6 bases, with 10 bases between them.

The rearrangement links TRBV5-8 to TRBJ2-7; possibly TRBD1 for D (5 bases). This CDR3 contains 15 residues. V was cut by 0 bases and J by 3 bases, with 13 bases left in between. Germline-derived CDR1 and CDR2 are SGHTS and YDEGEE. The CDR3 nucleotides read TGTGCCAGCAGCTTGGCCGGGCAGGGTAACTACGAGCAGTACTTC. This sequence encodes CASSLAGQGNYEQYF.

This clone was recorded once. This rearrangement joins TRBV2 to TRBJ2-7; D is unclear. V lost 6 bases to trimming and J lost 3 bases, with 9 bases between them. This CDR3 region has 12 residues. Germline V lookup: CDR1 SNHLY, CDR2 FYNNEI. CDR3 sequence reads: CASRMSYYEQYF. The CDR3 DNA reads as TGTGCCAGCAGGATGTCTTACTACGAGCAGTACTTC.

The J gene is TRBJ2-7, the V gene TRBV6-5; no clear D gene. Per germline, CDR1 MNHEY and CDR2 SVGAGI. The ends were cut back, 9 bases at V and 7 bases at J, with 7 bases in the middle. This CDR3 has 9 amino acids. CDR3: CARRLEQYF. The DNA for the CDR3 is TGTGCCAGGCGGCTGGAGCAGTACTTC.

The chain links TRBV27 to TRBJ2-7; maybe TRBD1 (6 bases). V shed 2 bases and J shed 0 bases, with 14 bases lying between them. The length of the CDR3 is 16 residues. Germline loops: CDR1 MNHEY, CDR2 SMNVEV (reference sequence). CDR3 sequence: CASSLPPGHVSYEQYF. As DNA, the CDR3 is TGTGCCAGCAGTTTACCACCGGGACACGTCTCCTACGAGCAGTACTTC.

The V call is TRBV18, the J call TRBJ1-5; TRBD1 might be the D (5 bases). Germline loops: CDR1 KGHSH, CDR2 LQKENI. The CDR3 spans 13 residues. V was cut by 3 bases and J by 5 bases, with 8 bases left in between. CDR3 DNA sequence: TGTGCCAGCTCACCTGGGGGACATCAGCCCCAGCATTTT. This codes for CASSPGGHQPQHF.